Each of the 29 T cell receptor beta chains below was sequenced from the same sample in a study of cytomegalovirus exposure and HLA in healthy donors. The PCR employed 60 Vbeta primers together with 13 Jbeta primers. Profiling relied on immunoSEQ multiplex PCR, and the TCRdb table lists in-frame clones only, not all of them. In the table there are about 130,000 clones, under 80% of which are singletons. Sequenced: PBMCs. These receptors originate from a man between 18 and 35 years old in good health and CMV-seropositive.

This clone was seen a few times. The chain links TRBV7-9 to TRBJ2-7; D is ambiguous. Germline CDR1 SEHNR, CDR2 FQNEAQ (reference sequence). The V end lost 2 bases, the J end lost 5 bases, and 7 bases lay between the germline ends. The CDR3 runs to 12 residues. CDR3 loop: CASSLRFDEQYF. The CDR3 DNA sequence: TGTGCCAGCAGCTTACGGTTCGACGAGCAGTACTTC.

The gene calls are TRBV2 and TRBJ2-7; 8 nucleotides agree with TRBD1. CDR1 SNHLY and CDR2 FYNNEI come from the germline V gene. This CDR3 has 13 amino acids. The ends lost 7 bases at V and 5 bases at J; junction bases unmatched: 7. CDR3 nucleotides: TGTGCCAGCACCCCAGCAGGGGGCCACGAGCAGTACTTC. This gives the protein CASTPAGGHEQYF.

This chain joins TRBV6-5 and TRBJ1-2; the match to TRBD1 covers 10 bases. The trim removed 0 bases at V and 8 bases at J, leaving 6 bases unmatched. In germline, CDR1 is MNHEY, CDR2 SVGAGI. This CDR3 region has 15 residues. The CDR3 protein is CASSYSGTGASGYTF. The CDR3, as DNA: TGTGCCAGCAGTTACTCCGGGACAGGGGCGAGCGGCTACACCTTC.

The chain joins TRBV7-2 to TRBJ2-1, with D perhaps matching TRBD2 (7 bases). V dropped 4 bases and J dropped 1 base, with 17 bases sitting between them. The CDR3 has 17 amino acids. The germline CDR1 and CDR2 sequences are SGHTA and FQGNSA. In DNA form, the CDR3 reads TGTGCCAGCAGCTGGTCTGGCGGGGGCCGATCCTACAATGAGCAGTTCTTC. As protein: CASSWSGGGRSYNEQFF.

The V gene is TRBV6-5, the J gene TRBJ2-1; TRBD1 matches at 7 bases. Unmatched junction bases numbered 13, after V lost 8 bases and J lost 6 bases. This CDR3 spans 15 amino acids. Germline V CDR1 and CDR2: MNHEY, SVGAGI. For the CDR3, the DNA is TGTGCCAGCCGAAGGGGGCTCGCGACTACCAATGAGCAGTTCTTC. Translation gives CASRRGLATTNEQFF.

The chain employs TRBV29-1 and TRBJ2-7, with 8 nucleotides matching TRBD1. This CDR3 spans 13 amino acids. Looked up from germline, CDR1 is SQVTM and CDR2 is ANQGSEA. V was pared by 6 bases and J by 4 bases, with 8 bases of the junction left unmatched. Here the CDR3 reads CSVDGQGRYEQYF. In DNA form, the CDR3 reads TGCAGCGTAGATGGACAGGGTCGATACGAGCAGTACTTC.

Note on this clone: The sample contains more than one DNA sequence encoding this CDR3. The chain has TRBV7-9 and TRBJ2-1; no definite D call. CDR1 is SEHNR and CDR2 is FQNEAQ in the germline V gene (reference sequence). Trimming removed 3 bases from V and 5 bases from J, with 5 bases in between. This CDR3 contains 12 residues. The CDR3: CASSFSHNEQFF. The CDR3 nucleotides read TGTGCCAGCAGCTTCAGTCACAATGAGCAGTTCTTC.

The chain combines TRBV2 with TRBJ1-3, with 9 bases aligning to TRBD1. In germline, CDR1 is SNHLY, CDR2 FYNNEI. The CDR3 spans 17 residues. V was pared by 6 bases and J by 0 bases, with 9 bases of the junction left unmatched. CDR3 loop: CASSRGTGRISGNTIYF. Here the CDR3 DNA reads TGTGCCAGCAGCCGAGGGACAGGGAGAATCTCTGGAAACACCATATATTTT.

This chain connects TRBV5-1 to TRBJ2-3; TRBD1 is a possible D gene (5 bases). Germline CDR1 and CDR2: SGHRS and YFSETQ. With 4 bases removed from V and 2 bases from J, the gap between germline ends came to 11 bases. This CDR3 spans 14 amino acids. The CDR3 is CASSKAGYTDTQYF. CDR3 DNA: TGCGCCAGCAGCAAAGCAGGGTACACAGATACGCAGTATTTT.

The chain joins TRBV7-6 to TRBJ2-7; TRBD2 agrees at 8 bases. CDR1 SGHVS and CDR2 FNYEAQ come from the germline V gene. The CDR3 runs to 16 residues. Trimming cost V 1 base and J 5 bases; bases outside gene matches: 10. The CDR3 nucleotides read TGTGCCAGCAGCTTAGAGGTAGCGGGGATCACCCACGAGCAGTACTTC. Protein: CASSLEVAGITHEQYF.

This chain links TRBV28 with TRBJ1-2, with 10 positions matching TRBD1. The CDR3 is made up of 15 amino acids. Germline V gene lookup returns CDR1 MDHEN and CDR2 SYDVKM. The ends lost 6 bases at V and 3 bases at J; junction bases unmatched: 7. The DNA for the CDR3 is TGTGCCAGCAGCCCTGCGGGACAGGGGTACTATGGCTACACCTTC. This encodes CASSPAGQGYYGYTF.

This chain uses TRBV10-2 with TRBJ2-7; 8 bases line up with TRBD1. V shed 2 bases, J shed 3 bases, and the junction held 6 bases outside the gene matches. Germline V lookup: CDR1 WSHSY, CDR2 SAAADI. CDR3 length: 15 amino acids. CDR3 residues: CASSETGRGLYEQYF. The CDR3, as DNA: TGCGCCAGCAGTGAGACGGGCAGGGGGCTCTACGAGCAGTACTTC.

This chain joins TRBV5-4 and TRBJ2-3; a possible D gene is TRBD2 (5 bases). In germline, CDR1 is SGHNT, CDR2 YYREEE (reference sequence). The germline V and J ends were trimmed by 2 bases and 7 bases, with 8 bases remaining between them. The CDR3 totals 12 residues. In nucleotides, the CDR3 is TGTGCCAGCAGCTTCCCGGGGAATACGCAGTATTTT. Translation gives CASSFPGNTQYF.

The rearrangement uses TRBV27 and TRBJ2-2; 7 bases fit TRBD1. Trimming took 4 bases from V and 4 from J; bases not matched to a gene: 9. This CDR3 is 16 amino acids long. The germline V gene has CDR1 MNHEY and CDR2 SMNVEV (reference sequence). The CDR3 sequence is CASSSSTGSGTGELFF. In DNA, the CDR3 is TGTGCCAGCAGTTCGTCGACAGGGTCGGGCACCGGGGAGCTGTTTTTT.

The chain links TRBV6-1 to TRBJ2-7; possibly TRBD1 for D (6 bases). Germline V lookup: CDR1 MNHNS, CDR2 SASEGT. The length of the CDR3 is 12 residues. V was trimmed by 7 bases and J by 2 bases, leaving 9 bases between them. The CDR3 loop reads CASTRDTYEQYF. CDR3 sequence (DNA): TGTGCCAGCACCCGGGACACCTACGAGCAGTACTTC.

This clone was seen more than once but under ten times. This chain links TRBV19 with TRBJ2-3; 12 bases are a match to TRBD2. V trimming: 2 bases; J trimming: 8 bases; junction bases outside the gene matches: 11. The CDR3 is 17 residues long. The germline CDR1 and CDR2 sequences are LNHDA and SQIVND (reference sequence). CDR3 residues: CASSIWATSGRSPTQYF. The CDR3 nucleotides are TGTGCCAGTAGTATATGGGCGACTAGCGGGAGAAGCCCTACGCAGTATTTT.

A few counts support this clone. The chain is built from TRBV7-2 and TRBJ2-7, with a weak D call TRBD2 (6 bases). Germline V lookup: CDR1 SGHTA, CDR2 FQGNSA. The CDR3 loop spans 14 amino acids. Trimming left V 2 bases short and J 3 bases short, with 11 bases between. This CDR3 is CASSLIGGVYEQYF. CDR3 DNA sequence: TGTGCCAGCAGCTTAATTGGCGGGGTCTACGAGCAGTACTTC.

The chain has TRBV28 and TRBJ1-1; D is unresolved. Looked up from germline, CDR1 is MDHEN and CDR2 is SYDVKM. CDR3 size: 18 residues. Trimming left V 5 bases short and J 4 bases short, with 26 bases between. Here the CDR3 reads CASSLHPQLGAGITEAFF. The CDR3 DNA reads TGTGCCAGCAGTCTCCACCCCCAGTTGGGCGCGGGGATCACTGAAGCTTTCTTT.

The V and J genes are TRBV6-5 and TRBJ1-2, with D possibly being TRBD1 (5 bases). CDR1 is MNHEY, CDR2 SVGAGI, per germline. The V end was cut by 0 bases, the J end by 8 bases, with 13 bases between. The CDR3 contains 14 residues. The CDR3 spells CASSYSGGWSGYTF. CDR3 sequence (DNA): TGTGCCAGCAGTTACTCTGGGGGGTGGAGCGGCTACACCTTC.

The chain is built from TRBV5-4 and TRBJ1-1, with a tentative D call TRBD1 (6 bases). Germline CDR1 and CDR2: SGHNT and YYREEE (reference sequence). V shed 3 bases and J shed 6 bases, with 21 bases lying between them. The CDR3 extends over 16 amino acids. The CDR3 DNA sequence: TGTGCCAGCAGCTCCCCTCACAGGGAAGGAATCTCTGAAGCTTTCTTT. Amino acids: CASSSPHREGISEAFF.

The rearrangement links TRBV29-1 to TRBJ2-7; D unclear. Germline V CDR1 and CDR2: SQVTM, ANQGSEA. V lost 6 bases and J 2 bases, leaving 11 bases between the germline ends. The CDR3 runs 12 residues. CDR3 nucleotides: TGCAGCGTCGGCCGCGGAACCTACGAGCAGTACTTC. It specifies CSVGRGTYEQYF.

This clone has just one count. The rearrangement links TRBV6-1 to TRBJ1-5; TRBD1 matches at 9 bases. The CDR3 totals 18 residues. Germline V lookup: CDR1 MNHNS, CDR2 SASEGT. With V trimmed by 8 bases and J by 1 base, 15 bases remained unmatched. The CDR3 region is CASCGFPGTGRSNQPQHF. The CDR3 bases are TGTGCCAGCTGTGGGTTTCCCGGGACAGGGAGAAGCAATCAGCCCCAGCATTTT.

This clone was observed a handful of times. This chain joins TRBV6-1 and TRBJ1-1; no firm D call. CDR1 is MNHNS and CDR2 is SASEGT in the germline V gene. V was shortened by 10 bases and J by 1 base, with 13 bases between the two germline ends. This CDR3 spans 13 amino acids. CDR3: CATSTQRNTEAFF. CDR3 in DNA: TGTGCCACCTCCACCCAGCGGAACACTGAAGCTTTCTTT.

There are a few counts of this clone. The chain carries TRBV18 and TRBJ2-5; D is perhaps TRBD2 (7 bases). The CDR3 has 17 residues. V shed 0 bases and J shed 2 bases, with 16 bases lying between them. The germline gives CDR1 KGHSH, CDR2 LQKENI. CDR3 in DNA: TGTGCCAGCTCACCACCGGCGCCGCGGGGGCGTCAAGAGACCCAGTACTTC. It codes for CASSPPAPRGRQETQYF.

The rearrangement joins TRBV4-1 to TRBJ2-1; the match to TRBD2 covers 7 bases. J gave up 12 bases and V 3 bases, and 5 bases lay outside the gene matches. There are 12 residues in the CDR3. Germline V gene lookup returns CDR1 MGHRA and CDR2 YSYEKL. The CDR3 sequence is CASSQGPSGQFF. The CDR3 bases are TGCGCCAGCAGCCAGGGACCTAGCGGGCAGTTCTTC.

V is TRBV19 and J is TRBJ2-4; D is undetermined. CDR1 and CDR2 from the germline V gene are LNHDA and SQIVND (reference sequence). V was pared by 3 bases and J by 9 bases, with 12 bases between. This CDR3 has 13 residues. CDR3 nucleotide sequence: TGTGCCAGTAGTATCTCTGAGAGCCTCATTCAGTACTTC. It specifies CASSISESLIQYF.

This clone was detected once. The chain carries TRBV19 and TRBJ2-3; D unresolved. The CDR3 sequence is 15 residues long. CDR1 and CDR2 from the germline V gene are LNHDA and SQIVND (reference sequence). Trimming took 3 bases from V and 2 from J, leaving 12 bases between them. This CDR3 is CASSMSDGITDTQYF. The CDR3 coding sequence is TGTGCCAGTAGTATGAGCGACGGAATCACAGATACGCAGTATTTT. The whole variable domain, remainder taken from reference TRBV19 and TRBJ2-3, is DGGITQSPKYLFRKEGQNVTLSCEQNLNHDAMYWYRQDPGQGLRLIYYSQIVNDFQKGDIAEGYSVSREKKESFPLTVTSAQKNPTAFYLCASSMSDGITDTQYFGPGTRLTVL.

The J gene is TRBJ1-5, the V gene TRBV7-6; D is uncertain. The CDR3 is 14 residues long. The germline V and J ends were trimmed by 1 base and 5 bases, with 9 bases remaining between them. From germline, CDR1 is SGHVS and CDR2 FNYEAQ. The DNA of the CDR3 is TGTGCCAGCAGCTTAGGTGGCCCTCATCAGCCCCAGCATTTT. It translates to CASSLGGPHQPQHF.

This clone has more than one count but fewer than ten. The DNA for the CDR3 is TGTGCCAGCAGCCTCACAGATACGCAGTATTTT. As protein: CASSLTDTQYF. The chain recombines TRBV7-3 with TRBJ2-3; D is unclear. Germline CDR1 and CDR2: SGHTA and FQGTGA. There are 11 residues in the CDR3. Trimming pared 5 bases from V and 2 bases from J, leaving 2 bases between.